The present entry profiles one T cell receptor (beta chain) with its context. This entry is derived from a study of blood T cell repertoires in COVID-19. For the study at large: Collection of acute and convalescent COVID-19 samples took place in the United States, Italy and Spain. PBMCs, B-cell-depleted T cells, or T cells provided the cDNA or gDNA that made up the material.

Germline CDR1 MNHEY, CDR2 SVGAGI. The ends lost 6 bases at V and 7 bases at J; junction bases unmatched: 6. The CDR3 has 14 residues. Under the authors' procedure: Reference gene primer amplification yielded estimated nucleated cell counts. Assay used: immunoSEQ multiplex PCR; TCRdb lists only in-frame clones, some missing. V and J calls and clone size are given by that table; D and trimming were obtained from the DNA. The sample lists some 250,000 clones; more than 75% were seen once. The sequencing sample was made of peripheral blood. This TCR was recovered from a woman in her sixties or seventies with active or convalescent COVID-19. The J gene is TRBJ1-6, the V gene TRBV6-5; 7 nucleotides agree with TRBD1. The CDR3 loop is CASRRQGGNSPLHF. The CDR3 nucleotides read TGTGCCAGCAGGAGACAGGGCGGGAATTCACCCCTCCACTTT.